These 6 T cell receptor beta chains were all obtained from the same sample, sequenced in a study of blood T cell repertoires in COVID-19 (dated by TCRdb to about 2020). Library preparation employed the immunoSEQ multiplex PCR assay. The table comes from immuneACCESS by way of TCRdb, which keeps in-frame sequences with V and J called. Part of the clones is missing from these tables; in studies checked, under half for an unresolved V gene and the rest for unknown reasons. The sample has 150,000 or so clones on record, more than 85% of them singletons. The top ten clonotypes cover more than 3.5% of the sample. Sequenced input: peripheral blood. The receptors were gathered from a man in his 60s with COVID-19, enrolled during active disease.

The genes are TRBV30 and TRBJ1-4, with 8 bases that match TRBD1. The germline V gene encodes CDR1 GTSNPN and CDR2 SVGIG (reference sequence). The CDR3 covers 15 residues. V dropped 0 bases and J dropped 5; count of bases not matched to a gene: 5. CDR3 sequence (DNA): TGTGCCTGGAGTGTAAAGGACAGGGTGAATGAAAAACTGTTTTTT. Residues: CAWSVKDRVNEKLFF.

This chain joins TRBV7-2 and TRBJ1-3; no firm D call. CDR3 length: 16 amino acids. Germline CDR1 is SGHTA and CDR2 is FQGNSA. Trimming pared 5 bases from V and 2 bases from J, leaving 16 bases between. The CDR3 sequence is CASSQEQPSTGNTIYF. DNA for the CDR3: TGTGCCAGCAGCCAAGAGCAGCCTAGCACTGGAAACACCATATATTTT.

The CDR3 loop is CASSLSQVATNEKLFF. The CDR3 bases are TGTGCCAGCAGCTTAAGCCAGGTTGCAACTAATGAAAAACTGTTTTTT. The chain joins TRBV7-9 to TRBJ1-4; D gene ambiguous. Germline CDR1 reads SEHNR; CDR2 reads FQNEAQ (reference sequence). CDR3 length: 16 amino acids. V lost 2 bases and J lost 0, with 10 bases in between.

The CDR3 DNA reads as TGTGCCAGCAGCCCTCGAATTATCCCTTTAGCGGGGGGACCTTCGGATGAGCAGTTCTTC. Amino acid sequence: CASSPRIIPLAGGPSDEQFF. The V and J genes are TRBV9 and TRBJ2-1; 10 nucleotides align to TRBD2. J gave up 8 bases and V 4 bases, and 24 bases lay outside the gene matches. The CDR3 is 20 amino acids. Germline lookup yields CDR1 SGDLS and CDR2 YYNGEE.

The chain uses TRBV21-1 and TRBJ2-7; TRBD1 was called by the table and not checked on the DNA. TRBV21-1 is deemed a pseudogene. The CDR3 has 17 residues. In DNA form, the CDR3 reads TGTGCCAGCAGCAAACAGGGGAACCCCAGGAGCTCCTACGAGCAGTACTTC. Residues: CASSKQGNPRSSYEQYF.

The chain couples TRBV28 to TRBJ2-1, with 7 bases identical to TRBD2. CDR1 and CDR2 from the germline V gene are MDHEN and SYDVKM. The V and J ends lost 7 bases and 3 bases, in that order; junction bases with no gene match: 6. This CDR3 has 14 amino acids. CDR3 protein: CASIGGGIYNEQFF. The CDR3 coding sequence is TGTGCCAGCATTGGGGGGGGAATCTACAATGAGCAGTTCTTC.